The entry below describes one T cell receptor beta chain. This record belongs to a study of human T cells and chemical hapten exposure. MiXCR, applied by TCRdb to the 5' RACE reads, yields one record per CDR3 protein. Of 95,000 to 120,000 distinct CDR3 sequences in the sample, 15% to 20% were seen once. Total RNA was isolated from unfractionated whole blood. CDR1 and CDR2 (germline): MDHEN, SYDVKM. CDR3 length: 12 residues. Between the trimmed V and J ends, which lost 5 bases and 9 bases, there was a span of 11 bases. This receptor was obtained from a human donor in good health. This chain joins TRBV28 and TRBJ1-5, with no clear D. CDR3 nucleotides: TGTGCCAGCAGTGCCCCCGACCGGCCCCAGCATTTT. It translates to CASSAPDRPQHF.